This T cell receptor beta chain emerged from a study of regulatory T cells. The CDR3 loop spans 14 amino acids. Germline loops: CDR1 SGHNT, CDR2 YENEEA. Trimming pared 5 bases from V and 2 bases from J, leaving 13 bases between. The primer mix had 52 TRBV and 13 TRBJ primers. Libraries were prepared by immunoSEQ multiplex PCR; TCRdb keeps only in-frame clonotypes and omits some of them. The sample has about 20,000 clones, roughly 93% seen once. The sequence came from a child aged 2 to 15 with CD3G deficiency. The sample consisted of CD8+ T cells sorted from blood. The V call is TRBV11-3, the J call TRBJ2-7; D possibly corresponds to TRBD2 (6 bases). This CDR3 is CASSTRDRPYEQYF. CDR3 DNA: TGTGCCAGCAGCACGCGGGACCGACCCTACGAGCAGTACTTC.